The present entry profiles one T cell receptor beta chain with its context. Its antigen is still unknown. In germline, CDR1 is MNHEY, CDR2 SVGAGI. V gave up 7 bases and J gave up 8 bases, with 11 bases separating them. The CDR3 sequence is 12 residues long. The data are from a study of T cell responses to AZD1222 COVID-19 vaccine. The study's findings and limits: Donors, mostly white British, included more females; clonal diversity was possibly underestimated. Seropositive at baseline were only a handful of AZD1222 recipients.

Produced via immunoSEQ multiplex PCR; TCRdb's table is partial and in-frame only. The sample contains about 120,000 clones, approximately 91% of which appear only once. Analysis merged second doses at about 4 or about 12 weeks. The V call is TRBV6-5, the J call TRBJ1-4; D not certain. The sequencing used peripheral blood, collected 28 days after the second AZD1222 dose. The clonotype originates from an adult who received the AZD1222 COVID-19 vaccine. Written as DNA, the CDR3 is TGTGCCAGCACCCGATTGGGAGAAAAACTGTTTTTT. Amino acids: CASTRLGEKLFF.